A selection of T cell receptor beta chains follows, all from one sample in a study of OX40 agonist ivuxolimab in advanced cancers. Profiling relied on immunoSEQ multiplex PCR, and the TCRdb table lists in-frame clones only, not all of them. There are about 100,000 clones in the sample; 80% to 90% occur only once, and around 6% lies in the top ten. The sample here was CD4+ or CD8+ T cells sorted from blood, taken in a trial of the OX40 agonist ivuxolimab. The receptors were gathered from an adult with an advanced solid tumor such as melanoma, head and neck, liver or kidney cancer. CDR3s include the opening cysteine and the closing phenylalanine or tryptophan. A D gene is named only where the DNA matches it firmly. The size entry is marked missing in some rows and otherwise reads once, few, many or a size class.

>TRBV11-3|few|TRBD1|TRBJ1-2
CASSLRGQGAEGYTF
TGTGCCAGCAGCTTGAGGGGACAGGGGGCGGAAGGCTACACCTTC
>TRBV7-2|NA|NA|TRBJ1-6
CASTREGTGIGNSPLHF
TGTGCCAGCACCCGAGAAGGAACAGGAATAGGCAATTCACCCCTCCACTTT
>TRBV7-2|NA|NA|TRBJ2-7
CASSLGQASYEQYF
TGTGCCAGCAGCTTAGGACAGGCCTCCTACGAGCAGTACTTC
>TRBV14|NA|NA|TRBJ1-1
CASSQGHLNTEAFF
TGTGCCAGCAGCCAAGGACATCTGAACACTGAAGCTTTCTTT
>TRBV30|NA|TRBD2|TRBJ2-2
CAWYPGLATGELFF
TGTGCCTGGTACCCGGGACTAGCGACCGGGGAGCTGTTTTTT
>TRBV30|once|NA|TRBJ2-5
CAWSVRVTGPWETQYF
TGTGCCTGGAGTGTAAGGGTAACAGGGCCATGGGAGACCCAGTACTTC
>TRBV7-2|NA|TRBD1|TRBJ2-6
CASSAPGQSSGANVLTF
TGTGCCAGCAGCGCTCCGGGACAGAGCTCTGGGGCCAACGTCCTGACTTTC
>TRBV5-6|NA|NA|TRBJ1-4
CASSLGQPNEKLFF
TGTGCCAGCAGCTTGGGACAGCCTAATGAAAAACTGTTTTTT
>TRBV5-1|NA|TRBD1|TRBJ1-1
CASSSGQGGTEAFF
TGCGCCAGCAGTTCGGGACAGGGGGGCACTGAAGCTTTCTTT
>TRBV2|NA|NA|TRBJ1-2
CASSGLQRANYGYTF
TGTGCCAGCAGTGGGCTACAGAGAGCTAACTATGGCTACACCTTC
>TRBV7-9|NA|TRBD1|TRBJ2-1
CASSLAGTGPYNEQFF
TGTGCCAGCAGCTTAGCGGGGACAGGACCATACAATGAGCAGTTCTTC
>TRBV18|NA|TRBD1|TRBJ1-1
CASSPPRGGGTEAFF
TGTGCCAGCTCACCACCCAGGGGGGGAGGAACTGAAGCTTTCTTT
>TRBV30|NA|NA|TRBJ1-2
CATRGGLSGYTF
TGTGCTACTCGTGGGGGGCTAAGCGGCTACACCTTC
>TRBV11-2|NA|NA|TRBJ2-1
CASSLRLAPLSNEQFF
TGTGCCAGCAGCTTAAGGCTAGCACCATTAAGCAATGAGCAGTTCTTC
>TRBV4-1|NA|TRBD2|TRBJ2-1
CASSHPGLKSGGSYNEQFF
TGCGCCAGCAGCCACCCCGGGTTAAAGAGCGGGGGTTCCTACAATGAGCAGTTCTTC
>TRBV6-1|NA|NA|TRBJ1-5
CASSERAFGGPQHF
TGTGCCAGCAGTGAAAGGGCCTTCGGCGGGCCCCAGCATTTT
>TRBV18|NA|NA|TRBJ2-5
CASLQQLKETQYF
TGTGCCAGCCTCCAACAACTAAAAGAGACCCAGTACTTC
>TRBV7-2|NA|NA|TRBJ2-1
CASSSDPATYNEQFF
TGTGCCAGCAGCTCGGACCCTGCCACCTACAATGAGCAGTTCTTC
>TRBV9|NA|NA|TRBJ1-1
CASSPVLGAQGEAFF
TGTGCCAGCAGCCCCGTTTTGGGGGCGCAAGGTGAAGCTTTCTTT
>TRBV27|NA|NA|TRBJ2-1
CASSLRGTYNEQFF
TGTGCCAGCAGTTTACGCGGGACTTACAATGAGCAGTTCTTC
>TRBV2|NA|NA|TRBJ1-1
CASRERGSNEAFF
TGTGCCAGCAGGGAAAGGGGGAGTAATGAAGCTTTCTTT
>TRBV9|NA|TRBD1|TRBJ2-5
CASSVATGVETQYF
TGTGCCAGCAGCGTGGCGACAGGGGTGGAGACCCAGTACTTC
>TRBV19|NA|NA|TRBJ1-2
CASSPLEVGYGYTF
TGTGCCAGTAGCCCCCTGGAAGTTGGATATGGCTACACCTTC
>TRBV19|NA|TRBD2|TRBJ2-1
CASSSGLAGARSYNEQFF
TGTGCCAGTAGCTCCGGACTAGCGGGAGCCCGCTCCTACAATGAGCAGTTCTTC
>TRBV6-1|NA|NA|TRBJ1-3
CASSEWWGLQGNTIYF
TGTGCCAGCAGTGAGTGGTGGGGGCTTCAAGGGAACACCATATATTTT
>TRBV7-9|NA|NA|TRBJ2-7
CASSLSGSSYEQYF
TGTGCCAGCAGCTTATCAGGGAGCTCCTACGAGCAGTACTTC
>TRBV7-6|NA|NA|TRBJ1-3
CASSLDNSGNTIYF
TGTGCCAGCAGCTTGGACAATTCTGGAAACACCATATATTTT
>TRBV19|NA|NA|TRBJ1-2
CASSNHGGGYYGYTF
TGTGCCAGTAGTAACCACGGAGGAGGTTACTATGGCTACACCTTC
>TRBV7-2|NA|TRBD1|TRBJ1-5
CASSFRTGTGSQPQHF
TGTGCCAGCAGCTTCCGGACGGGGACAGGGTCTCAGCCCCAGCATTTT
>TRBV10-3|NA|NA|TRBJ1-1
CAISESFGRRNTEAFF
TGTGCCATCAGTGAGTCCTTCGGGCGGCGGAACACTGAAGCTTTCTTT
>TRBV4-3|NA|NA|TRBJ2-3
CASSQDLLADTQYF
TGCGCCAGCAGCCAAGATCTTCTAGCGGATACGCAGTATTTT
>TRBV6-1|NA|NA|TRBJ2-7
CASSDPDSSIVYEQYF
TGTGCCAGCAGTGATCCGGACAGTTCCATTGTCTACGAGCAGTACTTC
>TRBV15|NA|NA|TRBJ2-7
CATSRGQNYEQYF
TGTGCCACCAGCAGAGGCCAGAACTACGAGCAGTACTTC
>TRBV6-6|NA|TRBD1|TRBJ1-1
CASRPTGVSTEAFF
TGTGCCAGCAGGCCTACAGGGGTTAGTACTGAAGCTTTCTTT
>TRBV30|NA|NA|TRBJ1-4
CAWSLQGEKLFF
TGTGCCTGGAGTCTACAGGGTGAAAAACTGTTTTTT
>TRBV5-4|NA|TRBD2|TRBJ2-1
CASRPGLSSTFFGNEQFF
TGTGCCAGCAGACCGGGACTATCTTCAACCTTTTTCGGCAATGAGCAGTTCTTC
>TRBV18|NA|TRBD1|TRBJ2-7
CASSRPGQSYEQYF
TGTGCCAGCTCCCGGCCGGGACAGTCCTACGAGCAGTACTTC
>TRBV6-5|NA|NA|TRBJ1-2
CASSYTARGEKCTF
TGTGCCAGCAGTTACACGGCGAGGGGGGAAAAGTGCACCTTC
>TRBV7-9|NA|NA|TRBJ1-5
CASSLQDQPQHF
TGTGCCAGCAGCTTACAAGATCAGCCCCAGCATTTT
>TRBV21-1|NA|NA|TRBJ2-7
CASRGGLAGGSYEQYF
TGTGCCAGCCGGGGGGGACTAGCGGGAGGATCCTACGAGCAGTACTTC
>TRBV5-7|NA|NA|TRBJ1-1
CASSLELNTEAFF
TGTGCCAGCAGCTTAGAGCTAAACACTGAAGCTTTCTTT
>TRBV11-2|NA|NA|TRBJ2-3
CASSKDNTQYF
TGTGCCAGCAGCAAAGATAATACGCAGTATTTT
>TRBV29-1|few|TRBD1|TRBJ2-7
CSVRQGNEQYF
TGCAGCGTGCGACAGGGTAACGAGCAGTACTTC
>TRBV19|NA|TRBD1|TRBJ1-2
CASSPPDRDGYTF
TGTGCCAGTAGTCCACCCGACAGGGACGGCTACACCTTC
>TRBV5-1|NA|TRBD1|TRBJ2-1
CASSLEKGAGSYNEQFF
TGCGCCAGCAGCTTGGAGAAGGGGGCTGGTTCCTACAATGAGCAGTTCTTC
>TRBV19|NA|TRBD2|TRBJ2-1
CASRSHRTSGSQVQFF
TGTGCCAGTAGATCTCATCGGACTAGCGGGAGCCAGGTGCAGTTCTTC
>TRBV30|few|NA|TRBJ1-5
CAWSLETNQPQHF
TGTGCCTGGAGTTTGGAGACCAATCAGCCCCAGCATTTT
>TRBV5-4|NA|TRBD2|TRBJ2-2
CASNSLLAGVNTGELFF
TGTGCCAGCAACTCTTTACTAGCGGGAGTGAACACCGGGGAGCTGTTTTTT
>TRBV7-9|NA|NA|TRBJ1-5
CASSLGQASNQPQHF
TGTGCCAGCAGCTTAGGACAGGCTAGCAATCAGCCCCAGCATTTT
>TRBV25-1|NA|TRBD1|TRBJ1-2
CASSEQGDGYTF
TGTGCCAGCAGTGAACAGGGGGATGGCTACACCTTC
>TRBV30|NA|NA|TRBJ1-3
CAWSVSRTASGNTIYF
TGTGCCTGGAGTGTGTCCCGCACAGCCTCGGGAAACACCATATATTTT
>TRBV11-2|NA|NA|TRBJ2-2
CASSLFGTGGGELFF
TGTGCCAGCAGCTTATTCGGGACCGGGGGCGGGGAGCTGTTTTTT
>TRBV10-3|once|TRBD1|TRBJ2-5
CAISDPRQGSQETQYF
TGTGCCATCAGTGACCCCAGACAGGGAAGTCAAGAGACCCAGTACTTC
>TRBV19|once|NA|TRBJ1-1
CASTSRVGANTEAFF
TGTGCCAGTACCTCTAGGGTTGGGGCGAACACTGAAGCTTTCTTT
>TRBV9|NA|TRBD1|TRBJ2-6
CASSRPSGQAVSGANVLTF
TGTGCCAGCAGCCGCCCTTCGGGACAGGCGGTCTCTGGGGCCAACGTCCTGACTTTC
>TRBV7-2|NA|NA|TRBJ1-2
CASSPLDGYGYTF
TGTGCCAGCAGCCCTCTGGACGGATATGGCTACACCTTC
>TRBV7-2|NA|NA|TRBJ1-2
CASSLIGTTPTGGYTF
TGTGCCAGCAGCTTAATTGGGACAACCCCCACTGGGGGCTACACCTTC